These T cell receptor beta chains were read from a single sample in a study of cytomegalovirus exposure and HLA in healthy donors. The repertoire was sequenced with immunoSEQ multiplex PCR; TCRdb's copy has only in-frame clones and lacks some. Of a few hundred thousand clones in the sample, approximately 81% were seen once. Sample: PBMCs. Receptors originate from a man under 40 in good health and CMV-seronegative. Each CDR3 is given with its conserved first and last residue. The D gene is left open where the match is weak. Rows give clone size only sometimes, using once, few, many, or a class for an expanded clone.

TGTGCCAGCAGCACGGACAGCTACGAGCAGTACTTC | CASSTDSYEQYF | TRBJ2-7 | NA | TRBV7-9 | NA
TGTACTACCAGCGCCTACGCAGACTCCTACAATGAGCAGTTCTTC | CTTSAYADSYNEQFF | TRBJ2-1 | NA | TRBV10-3 | NA
TGTGCCAGCAGCTACGGACTAGCGGGGGAGCAGTTCTTC | CASSYGLAGEQFF | TRBJ2-1 | NA | TRBV7-9 | TRBD2
TGTGCCAGCAGTCGGACAGGGAAGGAGCAGTACTTC | CASSRTGKEQYF | TRBJ2-7 | NA | TRBV27 | TRBD1
TGTGCCAGCAGCCCCCGGGACAGAAGGTACGAGCAGTACTTC | CASSPRDRRYEQYF | TRBJ2-7 | once | TRBV6-6 | TRBD1
TGTGCCATCAGTGACCCCAGACAGGATCTAAGTCGTGGCTACACCTTC | CAISDPRQDLSRGYTF | TRBJ1-2 | NA | TRBV10-3 | NA
TGTGCCAGCTCGCCAGGGGGGCAGGGGGATATCGAGCAGTACTTC | CASSPGGQGDIEQYF | TRBJ2-7 | NA | TRBV27 | NA
TGTGCCAGCAGCGCGGGACTTGCCTACGAGCAGTACTTC | CASSAGLAYEQYF | TRBJ2-7 | NA | TRBV9 | NA
TGTGCCAGCAGTTACGCTGGGGCAGGGAACGAGCAGTACTTC | CASSYAGAGNEQYF | TRBJ2-7 | NA | TRBV6-5 | NA
TGTGCCAGCAGTCCCTCGAGTAACACTGAAGCTTTCTTT | CASSPSSNTEAFF | TRBJ1-1 | NA | TRBV27 | NA
TGTGCCAGCAGTTTAGGCGGGTGGGTCACAGATACGCAGTATTTT | CASSLGGWVTDTQYF | TRBJ2-3 | NA | TRBV28 | NA
TGTGCCGGATGGAGGGTTAAAACAGCTGACGAGCAGTACTTC | CAGWRVKTADEQYF | TRBJ2-7 | once | TRBV19 | NA
TGTGCCAGCAGCTTAGGAGCGGGAATTGGGACCCAGTACTTC | CASSLGAGIGTQYF | TRBJ2-5 | once | TRBV7-3 | TRBD2
TGCGCCAGCAGCTTGGATCGAGGGAAGAACACTGAAGCTTTCTTT | CASSLDRGKNTEAFF | TRBJ1-1 | NA | TRBV5-1 | NA
TGTGCCAGCAGATCTACCGGGACTTTGGGGAGGCGGAACACTGAAGCTTTCTTT | CASRSTGTLGRRNTEAFF | TRBJ1-1 | NA | TRBV5-6 | NA
TGCGCCAGCAGCTTGGAAGACAGGGGCACAGATACGCAGTATTTT | CASSLEDRGTDTQYF | TRBJ2-3 | NA | TRBV5-1 | TRBD1
TGTGCCAGCAGTGAACCGGGACAACGCCCTAGGGGTGAGCAGTTCTTC | CASSEPGQRPRGEQFF | TRBJ2-1 | NA | TRBV6-1 | NA
TGTGCCAGCTCACCGGCCCCCACCTATGGCTACACCTTC | CASSPAPTYGYTF | TRBJ1-2 | NA | TRBV18 | NA
TGCGCCAGCAGGACGGGGAGGGTACGGGAGACCCAGTACTTC | CASRTGRVRETQYF | TRBJ2-5 | NA | TRBV5-1 | TRBD2
TGTGCCAGCAGTTACTCGACGGGCGGGGAATCTGAAGCTTTCTTT | CASSYSTGGESEAFF | TRBJ1-1 | NA | TRBV6-6 | NA
TGTGCCAGCAGCGGAGGGAGGAAAGAGACCCAGTACTTC | CASSGGRKETQYF | TRBJ2-5 | NA | TRBV9 | NA
TGTGCCAGCTCCCCCAGGGAACTGGGACATGTCATGAACACTGAAGCTTTCTTT | CASSPRELGHVMNTEAFF | TRBJ1-1 | NA | TRBV18 | NA
TGTTCCAGCAGCTGGCAGGGGAGTGAGCAGTACTTC | CSSSWQGSEQYF | TRBJ2-7 | NA | TRBV7-9 | NA
TGCAGCGTTGTGACAGGGGTTGGAGAGACCCAGTACTTC | CSVVTGVGETQYF | TRBJ2-5 | NA | TRBV29-1 | TRBD1
TGCGCCAGCAGCTTGACTCGAGGAACTAATGAAAAACTGTTTTTT | CASSLTRGTNEKLFF | TRBJ1-4 | NA | TRBV5-1 | NA
TGTGCCAGCAGTTGGGGCGGCAACTATGGCTACACCTTC | CASSWGGNYGYTF | TRBJ1-2 | NA | TRBV27 | NA